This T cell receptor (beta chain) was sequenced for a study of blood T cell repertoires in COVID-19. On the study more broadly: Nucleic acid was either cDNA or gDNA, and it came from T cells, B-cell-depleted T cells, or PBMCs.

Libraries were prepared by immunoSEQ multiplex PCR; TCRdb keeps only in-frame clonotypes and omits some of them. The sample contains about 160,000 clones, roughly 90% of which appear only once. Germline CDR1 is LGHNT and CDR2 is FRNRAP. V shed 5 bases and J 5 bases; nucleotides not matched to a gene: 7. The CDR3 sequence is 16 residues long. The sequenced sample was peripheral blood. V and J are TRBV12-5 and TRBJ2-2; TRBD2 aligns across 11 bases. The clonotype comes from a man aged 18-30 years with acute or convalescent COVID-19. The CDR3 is CASGTTSGSLTGELFF. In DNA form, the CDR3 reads TGTGCTAGTGGTACTACTAGCGGGAGCCTTACCGGGGAGCTGTTTTTT.